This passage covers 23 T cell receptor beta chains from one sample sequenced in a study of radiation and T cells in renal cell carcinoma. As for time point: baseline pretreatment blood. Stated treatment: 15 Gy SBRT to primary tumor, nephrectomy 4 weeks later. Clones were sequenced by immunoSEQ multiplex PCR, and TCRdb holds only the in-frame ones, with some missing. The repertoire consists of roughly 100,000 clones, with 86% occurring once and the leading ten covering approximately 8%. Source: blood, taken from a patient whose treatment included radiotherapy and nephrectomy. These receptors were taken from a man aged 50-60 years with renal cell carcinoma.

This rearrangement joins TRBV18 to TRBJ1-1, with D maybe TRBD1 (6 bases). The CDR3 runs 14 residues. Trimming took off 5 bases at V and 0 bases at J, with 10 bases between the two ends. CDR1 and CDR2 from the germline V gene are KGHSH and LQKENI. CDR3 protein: CASSSQGVNTEAFF. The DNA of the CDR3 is TGTGCCAGCTCATCACAGGGAGTGAACACTGAAGCTTTCTTT.

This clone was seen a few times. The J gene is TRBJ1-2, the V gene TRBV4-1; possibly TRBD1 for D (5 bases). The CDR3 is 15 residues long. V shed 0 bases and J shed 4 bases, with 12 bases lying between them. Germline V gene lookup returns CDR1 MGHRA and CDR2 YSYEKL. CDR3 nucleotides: TGCGCCAGCAGCCAAGATCCGGGCGGGACCTATGGCTACACCTTC. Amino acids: CASSQDPGGTYGYTF.

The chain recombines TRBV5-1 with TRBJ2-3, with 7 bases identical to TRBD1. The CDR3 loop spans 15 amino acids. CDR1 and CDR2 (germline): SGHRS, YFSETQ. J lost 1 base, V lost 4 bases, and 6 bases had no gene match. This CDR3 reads CASSPGQDGTDTQYF. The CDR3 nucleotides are TGCGCCAGCAGCCCAGGACAGGACGGCACAGATACGCAGTATTTT. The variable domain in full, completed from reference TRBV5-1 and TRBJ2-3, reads KAGVTQTPRYLIKTRGQQVTLSCSPISGHRSVSWYQQTPGQGLQFLFEYFSETQRNKGNFPGRFSGRQFSNSRSEMNVSTLELGDSALYLCASSPGQDGTDTQYFGPGTRLTVL.

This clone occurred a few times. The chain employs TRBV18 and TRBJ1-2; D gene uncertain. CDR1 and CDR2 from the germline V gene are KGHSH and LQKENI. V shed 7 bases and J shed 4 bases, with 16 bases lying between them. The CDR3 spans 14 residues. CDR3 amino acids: CASFRDRDSYGYTF. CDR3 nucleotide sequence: TGTGCCAGCTTCCGGGATAGGGATAGCTATGGCTACACCTTC. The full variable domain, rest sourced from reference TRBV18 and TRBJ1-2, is NAGVMQNPRHLVRRRGQEARLRCSPMKGHSHVYWYRQLPEEGLKFMVYLQKENIIDESGMPKERFSAEFPKEGPSILRIQQVVRGDSAAYFCASFRDRDSYGYTFGSGTRLTVV.

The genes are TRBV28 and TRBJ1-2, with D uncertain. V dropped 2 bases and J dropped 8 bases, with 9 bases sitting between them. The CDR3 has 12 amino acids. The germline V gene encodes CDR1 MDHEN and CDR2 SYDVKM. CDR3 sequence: CASSLSDGGYTF. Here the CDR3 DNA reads TGTGCCAGCAGTTTAAGTGACGGGGGCTACACCTTC.

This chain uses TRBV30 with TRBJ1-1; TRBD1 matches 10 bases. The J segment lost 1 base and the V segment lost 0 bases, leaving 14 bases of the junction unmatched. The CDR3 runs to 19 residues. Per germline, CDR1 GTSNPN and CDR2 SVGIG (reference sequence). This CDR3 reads CAWSVLRTTGGFWNTEAFF. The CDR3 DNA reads TGTGCCTGGAGTGTACTCAGGACGACAGGGGGCTTTTGGAACACTGAAGCTTTCTTT.

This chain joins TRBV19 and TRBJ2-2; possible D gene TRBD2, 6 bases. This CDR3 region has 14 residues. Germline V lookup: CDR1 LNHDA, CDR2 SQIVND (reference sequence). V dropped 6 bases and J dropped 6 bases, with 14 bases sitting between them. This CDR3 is CASSTGVLPGELFF. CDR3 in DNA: TGTGCCAGTAGCACGGGAGTCCTTCCCGGGGAGCTGTTTTTT.

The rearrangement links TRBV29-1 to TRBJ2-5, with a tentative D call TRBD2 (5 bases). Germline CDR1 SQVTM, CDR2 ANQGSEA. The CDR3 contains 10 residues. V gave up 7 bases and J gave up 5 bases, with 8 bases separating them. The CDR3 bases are TGCAGCGGAGGGCCGGAGACCCAGTACTTC. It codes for CSGGPETQYF.

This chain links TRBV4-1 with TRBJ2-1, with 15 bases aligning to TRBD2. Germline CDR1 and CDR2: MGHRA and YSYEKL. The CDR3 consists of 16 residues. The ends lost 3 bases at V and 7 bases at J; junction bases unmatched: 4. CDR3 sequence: CASSQAGTSGRNEQFF. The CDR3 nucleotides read TGCGCCAGCAGCCAGGCAGGGACTAGCGGGAGGAATGAGCAGTTCTTC.

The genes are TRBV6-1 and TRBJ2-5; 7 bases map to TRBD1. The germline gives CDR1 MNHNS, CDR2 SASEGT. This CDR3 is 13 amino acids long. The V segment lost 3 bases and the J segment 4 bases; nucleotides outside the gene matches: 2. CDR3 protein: CASSDGTVETQYF. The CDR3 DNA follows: TGTGCCAGCAGTGATGGGACAGTAGAGACCCAGTACTTC.

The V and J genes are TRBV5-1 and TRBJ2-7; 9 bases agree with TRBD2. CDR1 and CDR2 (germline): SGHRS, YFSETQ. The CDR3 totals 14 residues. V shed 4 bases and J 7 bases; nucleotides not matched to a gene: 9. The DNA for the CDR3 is TGCGCCAGCAGCCCGCGGGGGGGCCCGGGGGAGCAGTACTTC. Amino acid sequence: CASSPRGGPGEQYF. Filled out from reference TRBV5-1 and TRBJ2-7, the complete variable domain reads KAGVTQTPRYLIKTRGQQVTLSCSPISGHRSVSWYQQTPGQGLQFLFEYFSETQRNKGNFPGRFSGRQFSNSRSEMNVSTLELGDSALYLCASSPRGGPGEQYFGPGTRLTVT.

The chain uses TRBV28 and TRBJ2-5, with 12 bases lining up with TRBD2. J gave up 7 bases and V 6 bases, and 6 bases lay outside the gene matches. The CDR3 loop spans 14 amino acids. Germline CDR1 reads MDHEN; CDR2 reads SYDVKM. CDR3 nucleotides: TGTGCCAGCAGGAGACTAGCGGGAGTGGTGACCCAGTACTTC. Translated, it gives CASRRLAGVVTQYF. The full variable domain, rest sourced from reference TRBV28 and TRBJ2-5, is DVKVTQSSRYLVKRTGEKVFLECVQDMDHENMFWYRQDPGLGLRLIYFSYDVKMKEKGDIPEGYSVSREKKERFSLILESASTNQTSMYLCASRRLAGVVTQYFGPGTRLLVL.

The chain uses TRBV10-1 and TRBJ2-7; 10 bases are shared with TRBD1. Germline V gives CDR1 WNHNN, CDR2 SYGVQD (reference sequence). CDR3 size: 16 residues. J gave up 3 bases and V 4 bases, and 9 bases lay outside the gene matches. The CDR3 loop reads CASSGPQTGGGYEQYF. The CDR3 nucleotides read TGCGCCAGCAGTGGCCCCCAGACAGGGGGCGGCTACGAGCAGTACTTC.

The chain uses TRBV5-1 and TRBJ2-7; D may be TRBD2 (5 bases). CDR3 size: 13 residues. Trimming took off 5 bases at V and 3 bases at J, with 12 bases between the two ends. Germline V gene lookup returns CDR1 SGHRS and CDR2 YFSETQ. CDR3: CASSSGIDYEQYF. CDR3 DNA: TGCGCCAGCAGTTCCGGGATTGACTACGAGCAGTACTTC.

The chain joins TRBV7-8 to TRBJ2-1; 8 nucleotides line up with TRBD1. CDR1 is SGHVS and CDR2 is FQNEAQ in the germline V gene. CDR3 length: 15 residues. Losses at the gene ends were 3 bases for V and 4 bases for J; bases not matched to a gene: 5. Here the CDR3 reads CASSFGQGLYNEQFF. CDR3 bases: TGTGCCAGCAGCTTCGGACAGGGACTTTACAATGAGCAGTTCTTC.

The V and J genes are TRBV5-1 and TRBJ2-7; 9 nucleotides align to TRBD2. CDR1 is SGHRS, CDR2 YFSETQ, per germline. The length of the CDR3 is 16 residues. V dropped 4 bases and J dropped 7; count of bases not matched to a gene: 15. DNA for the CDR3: TGCGCCAGCAGCGATAGATTAGGTAGCGGGGGTAGGGAGCAGTACTTC. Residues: CASSDRLGSGGREQYF. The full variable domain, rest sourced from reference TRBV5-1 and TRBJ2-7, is KAGVTQTPRYLIKTRGQQVTLSCSPISGHRSVSWYQQTPGQGLQFLFEYFSETQRNKGNFPGRFSGRQFSNSRSEMNVSTLELGDSALYLCASSDRLGSGGREQYFGPGTRLTVT.

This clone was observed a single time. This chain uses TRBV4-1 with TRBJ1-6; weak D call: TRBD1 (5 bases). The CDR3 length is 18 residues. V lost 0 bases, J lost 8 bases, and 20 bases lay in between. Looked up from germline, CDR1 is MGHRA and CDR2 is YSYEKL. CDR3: CASSQDPITPGLHSPLHF. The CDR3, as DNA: TGCGCCAGCAGCCAAGATCCCATCACCCCGGGACTTCATTCACCCCTCCACTTT.

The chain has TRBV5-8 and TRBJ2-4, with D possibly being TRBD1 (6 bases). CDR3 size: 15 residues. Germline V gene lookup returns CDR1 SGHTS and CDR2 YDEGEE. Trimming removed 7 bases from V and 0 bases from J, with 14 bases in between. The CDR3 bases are TGTGCCAGCTGCAGGGGCCTGCTAGCCAAAAACATTCAGTACTTC. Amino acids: CASCRGLLAKNIQYF.

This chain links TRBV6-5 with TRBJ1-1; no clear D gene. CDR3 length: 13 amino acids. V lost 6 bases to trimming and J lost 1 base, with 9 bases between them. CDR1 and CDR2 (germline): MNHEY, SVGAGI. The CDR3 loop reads CASSRTGNTEAFF. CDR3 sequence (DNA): TGTGCCAGCAGCCGGACGGGGAACACTGAAGCTTTCTTT.

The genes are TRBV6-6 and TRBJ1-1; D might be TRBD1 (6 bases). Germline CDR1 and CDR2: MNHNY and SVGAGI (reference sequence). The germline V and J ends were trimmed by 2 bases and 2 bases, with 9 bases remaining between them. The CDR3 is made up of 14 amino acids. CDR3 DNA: TGTGCCAGCAGTTACGGGGGGGCAAACACTGAAGCTTTCTTT. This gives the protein CASSYGGANTEAFF.

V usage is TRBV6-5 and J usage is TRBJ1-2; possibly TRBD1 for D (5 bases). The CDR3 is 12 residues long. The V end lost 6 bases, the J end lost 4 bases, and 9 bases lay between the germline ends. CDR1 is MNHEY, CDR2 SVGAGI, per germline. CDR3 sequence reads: CASRGDGYGYTF. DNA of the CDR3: TGTGCCAGCAGGGGGGACGGCTATGGCTACACCTTC.

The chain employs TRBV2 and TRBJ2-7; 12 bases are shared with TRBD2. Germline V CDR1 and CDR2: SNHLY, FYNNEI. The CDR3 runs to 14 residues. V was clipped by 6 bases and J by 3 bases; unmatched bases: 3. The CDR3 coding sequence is TGTGCCAGCAGGCGACTAGCGGGAGACTACGAGCAGTACTTC. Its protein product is CASRRLAGDYEQYF.

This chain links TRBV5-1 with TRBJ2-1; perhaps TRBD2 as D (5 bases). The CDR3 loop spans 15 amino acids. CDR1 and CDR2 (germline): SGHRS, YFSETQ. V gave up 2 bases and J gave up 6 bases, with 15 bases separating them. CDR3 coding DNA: TGCGCCAGCAGCTTTACGGGATCGGCGGGCAATGAGCAGTTCTTC. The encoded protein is CASSFTGSAGNEQFF. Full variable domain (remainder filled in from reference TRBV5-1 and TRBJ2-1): KAGVTQTPRYLIKTRGQQVTLSCSPISGHRSVSWYQQTPGQGLQFLFEYFSETQRNKGNFPGRFSGRQFSNSRSEMNVSTLELGDSALYLCASSFTGSAGNEQFFGPGTRLTVL.